A selection of T cell receptor beta chains follows, all from one sample in a study of cytomegalovirus exposure and HLA in healthy donors. Data came from immunoSEQ multiplex PCR; TCRdb stores just in-frame clones and leaves some out. The sample shows about 110,000 clones, 73% of them seen only once. The sample comprised PBMCs. These receptors were obtained from a man in his forties in good health and CMV-seronegative. Each CDR3 is given with its conserved first and last residue. D genes are given only for firm matches. For some rows the clone size is stated as once, few or many, or as a class when expanded; others skip it.

clone_size,j_call,v_call,d_call,cdr3_aa,cdr3_nt
-,TRBJ2-1,TRBV19,TRBD1,CASSPGQHYNEQFF,TGTGCCAGTAGTCCGGGACAGCACTACAATGAGCAGTTCTTC
-,TRBJ1-2,TRBV6-1,-,CASSEALRDINYGYPF,TGTGCCAGCAGTGAAGCGCTTCGAGATATCAACTATGGCTACCCCTTC
-,TRBJ2-5,TRBV7-6,TRBD1,CASSSQDRDETQYF,TGTGCCAGCAGCTCCCAAGACAGGGATGAGACCCAGTACTTC
-,TRBJ2-1,TRBV5-6,-,CASRFWGDEQFF,TGTGCCAGCAGGTTCTGGGGGGATGAGCAGTTCTTC
-,TRBJ2-2,TRBV29-1,-,CSVEAANTGELFF,TGCAGCGTTGAAGCCGCGAACACCGGGGAGCTGTTTTTT
-,TRBJ2-1,TRBV19,TRBD2,CASSTGLAGAEIARIQFF,TGTGCCAGTAGTACCGGACTAGCGGGGGCCGAGATTGCTCGAATCCAGTTCTTC
-,TRBJ2-1,TRBV23-1,-,CASSQIWDKQFF,TGCGCCAGCAGCCAAATCTGGGACAAGCAGTTCTTC
-,TRBJ1-2,TRBV10-3,-,CAISRDAVTPGERGYTF,TGTGCCATCAGCCGTGACGCAGTGACTCCCGGGGAGCGGGGCTACACCTTC
-,TRBJ2-5,TRBV4-1,-,CASSQGGGHETQYF,TGCGCCAGCAGCCAAGGGGGGGGGCACGAGACCCAGTACTTC
-,TRBJ2-3,TRBV18,-,CASSPYTDTQYF,TGTGCCAGCTCACCGTACACAGATACGCAGTATTTT
-,TRBJ2-3,TRBV10-3,TRBD2,CAISKTSGGDTQYF,TGTGCCATCAGCAAGACTAGCGGGGGGGATACGCAGTATTTT
few,TRBJ1-2,TRBV6-6,TRBD1,CASSLRQGAYDGYTF,TGTGCCAGCAGTCTCCGACAGGGGGCGTACGATGGCTACACCTTC
-,TRBJ2-7,TRBV6-5,TRBD1,CASSKWTGNTYEQYF,TGTGCCAGCAGCAAGTGGACAGGGAATACCTACGAGCAGTACTTC
few,TRBJ1-4,TRBV9,TRBD1,CASSVDGTGYEKLFF,TGTGCCAGCAGCGTAGACGGGACAGGGTACGAAAAACTGTTTTTT
-,TRBJ2-2,TRBV9,-,CASSVGGGWTASPGELFF,TGTGCCAGCAGCGTAGGTGGGGGTTGGACAGCAAGCCCCGGGGAGCTGTTTTTT
-,TRBJ1-1,TRBV7-2,-,CASSTTGINTEAFF,TGTGCCAGCAGCACAACAGGGATTAACACTGAAGCTTTCTTT
-,TRBJ1-1,TRBV4-2,-,CASSQGQNTEAFF,TGTGCCAGCAGCCAAGGACAGAACACTGAAGCTTTCTTT
-,TRBJ1-5,TRBV19,TRBD1,CASSMMRQGFQHF,TGTGCCAGTAGTATGATGAGACAGGGATTCCAGCATTTT
-,TRBJ2-1,TRBV27,TRBD2,CASSLSGGFYNEQFF,TGTGCCAGCAGTTTATCCGGGGGGTTTTACAATGAGCAGTTCTTC
-,TRBJ2-7,TRBV7-2,-,CASSLAYGSEQYF,TGTGCCAGCAGCTTAGCGTACGGTTCCGAGCAGTACTTC
few,TRBJ1-4,TRBV4-1,-,CASSQLIREKLFF,TGCGCCAGCAGCCAACTCATCAGGGAAAAACTGTTTTTT
-,TRBJ2-5,TRBV4-3,-,CASSQARGQPGETQYF,TGCGCCAGCAGCCAAGCTAGAGGACAGCCGGGGGAGACCCAGTACTTC
-,TRBJ2-3,TRBV6-4,-,CASSVGATTDTQYF,TGTGCCAGCAGTGTGGGGGCGACCACAGATACGCAGTATTTT
-,TRBJ2-3,TRBV4-2,-,CASSQLQGDGTDTQYF,TGTGCCAGCAGCCAACTACAGGGAGATGGCACAGATACGCAGTATTTT
-,TRBJ1-1,TRBV29-1,-,CSAINTEAFF,TGCAGCGCAATTAACACTGAAGCTTTCTTT
-,TRBJ2-7,TRBV6-1,-,CASSVQLVGARSYEQYF,TGTGCCAGCAGTGTTCAACTGGTAGGGGCTAGATCCTACGAGCAGTACTTC
-,TRBJ1-5,TRBV19,-,CASVEGYNQPQHF,TGTGCCAGTGTCGAGGGCTACAATCAGCCCCAGCATTTT
once,TRBJ1-2,TRBV14,-,CASSPGAALRNGYTF,TGTGCCAGCAGCCCCGGAGCCGCCTTAAGGAATGGCTACACCTTC
-,TRBJ2-3,TRBV4-2,TRBD1,CASSPRTGASTDTQYF,TGTGCCAGCAGCCCAAGGACAGGGGCTAGCACAGATACGCAGTATTTT
-,TRBJ2-5,TRBV2,TRBD1,CASSEATGTGKETQYF,TGTGCCAGCAGTGAAGCGACCGGGACAGGGAAAGAGACCCAGTACTTC
-,TRBJ2-7,TRBV28,TRBD2,CASIAGGLFFYEQYF,TGTGCCAGCATAGCGGGGGGGCTTTTTTTTTACGAGCAGTACTTC
-,TRBJ2-2,TRBV11-3,TRBD1,CASSSTGYTGELFF,TGTGCCAGCAGCTCGACAGGGTACACCGGGGAGCTGTTTTTT
-,TRBJ2-7,TRBV27,TRBD1,CASSLSAGGQTYEQYF,TGTGCCAGCAGTTTATCCGCAGGGGGACAGACCTACGAGCAGTACTTC
-,TRBJ1-2,TRBV28,-,CASSPPSRLNYGYTF,TGTGCCAGCAGTCCCCCAAGCAGGTTGAACTATGGCTACACCTTC
few,TRBJ1-4,TRBV15,TRBD1,CATSRDLGQGKGSEKLFF,TGTGCCACCAGCAGAGATTTGGGACAGGGGAAGGGAAGTGAAAAACTGTTTTTT
-,TRBJ1-4,TRBV4-2,-,CASSQGGGPEEKLFF,TGTGCCAGCAGCCAAGGGGGCGGCCCCGAGGAAAAACTGTTTTTT
few,TRBJ2-1,TRBV7-2,TRBD1,CASSSRGRGSYNEQFF,TGTGCCAGCAGCTCCAGGGGGCGCGGTTCCTACAATGAGCAGTTCTTC
-,TRBJ2-5,TRBV4-2,TRBD2,CASSQDYTSGGETQYF,TGTGCCAGCAGCCAAGATTACACTAGCGGGGGGGAGACCCAGTACTTC
once,TRBJ2-1,TRBV2,TRBD2,CASRESGGAYNEQFF,TGTGCCAGCAGAGAGAGCGGGGGGGCCTACAATGAGCAGTTCTTC
once,TRBJ2-5,TRBV19,TRBD2,CASSITGSGAQETQYF,TGTGCCAGTAGTATTACTGGGAGCGGGGCCCAAGAGACCCAGTACTTC
few,TRBJ1-2,TRBV6-5,TRBD1,CASSYSRQGDGYTF,TGTGCCAGCAGTTACTCGAGGCAGGGGGATGGCTACACCTTC
-,TRBJ1-1,TRBV28,TRBD1,CASSAYRGIGTEAFF,TGTGCCAGCAGTGCTTACAGGGGAATAGGGACTGAAGCTTTCTTT
-,TRBJ2-5,TRBV7-2,-,CASSLVQETQYF,TGTGCCAGCAGCTTAGTACAAGAGACCCAGTACTTC
few,TRBJ2-6,TRBV19,-,CASSMELSGANVLTF,TGTGCCAGTAGTATGGAGCTCTCTGGGGCCAACGTCCTGACTTTC
-,TRBJ1-4,TRBV9,TRBD1,CASSAQGAGEKLFF,TGTGCCAGCAGCGCACAGGGGGCAGGCGAAAAACTGTTTTTT
-,TRBJ2-7,TRBV11-1,TRBD2,CASSRREGEQYF,TGTGCCAGCAGCCGCCGGGAGGGCGAGCAGTACTTC
-,TRBJ2-7,TRBV7-8,-,CASSDRRDFFSYEQYF,TGTGCCAGCAGCGACCGCCGGGACTTCTTCTCCTACGAGCAGTACTTC